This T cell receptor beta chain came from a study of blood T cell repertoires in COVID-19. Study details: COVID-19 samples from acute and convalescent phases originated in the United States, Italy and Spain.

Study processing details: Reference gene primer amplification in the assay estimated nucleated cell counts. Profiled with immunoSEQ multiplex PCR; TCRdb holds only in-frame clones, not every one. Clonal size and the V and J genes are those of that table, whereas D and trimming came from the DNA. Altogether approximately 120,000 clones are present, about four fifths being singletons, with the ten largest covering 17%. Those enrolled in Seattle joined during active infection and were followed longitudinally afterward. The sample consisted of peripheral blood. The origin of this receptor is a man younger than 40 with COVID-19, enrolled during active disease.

The DNA of the CDR3 is TGCGCCAGCAGCGTCACCGGGACACCGAACACTGAAGCTTTCTTT. Encoded protein: CASSVTGTPNTEAFF. The J gene is TRBJ1-1, the V gene TRBV5-1; D possibly corresponds to TRBD1 (6 bases). V gave up 4 bases and J gave up 1 base, with 14 bases separating them. CDR3 length equals 15 residues. Germline V gene data show CDR1 as SGHRS and CDR2 as YFSETQ.